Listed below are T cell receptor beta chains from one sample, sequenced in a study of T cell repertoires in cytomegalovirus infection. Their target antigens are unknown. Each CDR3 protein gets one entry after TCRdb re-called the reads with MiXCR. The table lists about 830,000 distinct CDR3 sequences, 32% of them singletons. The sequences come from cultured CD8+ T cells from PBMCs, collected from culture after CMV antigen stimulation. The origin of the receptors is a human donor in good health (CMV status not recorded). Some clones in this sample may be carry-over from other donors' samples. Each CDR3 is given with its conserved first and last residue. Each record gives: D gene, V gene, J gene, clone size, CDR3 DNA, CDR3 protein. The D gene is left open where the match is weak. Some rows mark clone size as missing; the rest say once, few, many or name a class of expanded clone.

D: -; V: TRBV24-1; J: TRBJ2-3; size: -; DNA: TGTGCCACCAGTGATGAAGGGGGTACGCAGTATTTT; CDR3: CATSDEGGTQYF
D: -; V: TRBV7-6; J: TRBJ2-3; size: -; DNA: TGTGCCAGCAGCCCGCCAGGCTTCTCCACAGATACGCAGTATTTT; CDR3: CASSPPGFSTDTQYF
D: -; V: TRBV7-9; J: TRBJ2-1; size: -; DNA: TGTGCCAGCAGCTTCTGGAGAGACTACTGGGGCAATGAGCAGTTCTTC; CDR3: CASSFWRDYWGNEQFF
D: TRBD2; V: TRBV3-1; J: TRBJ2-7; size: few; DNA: TGTGCCAGCAGCCAAGCGGGGGGGACCTACGAGCAGTACTTC; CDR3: CASSQAGGTYEQYF
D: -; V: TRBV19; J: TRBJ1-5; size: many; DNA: TGTGCCAGTAGTACCGAGTGGAGCAATCAGCCCCAGCATTTT; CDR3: CASSTEWSNQPQHF
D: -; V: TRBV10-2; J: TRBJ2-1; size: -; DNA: TGCGCCAGCAGTGAGGAGGCAGCTTACAATGAGCAGTTCTTC; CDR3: CASSEEAAYNEQFF
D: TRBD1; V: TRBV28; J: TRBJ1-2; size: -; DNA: TGTGCCAGCAGTTTTTTGCAGGGGGCCTCTTCTTATGGCTACACCTTC; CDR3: CASSFLQGASSYGYTF
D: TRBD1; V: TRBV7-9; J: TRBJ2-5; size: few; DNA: TGTGCCAGCAGCTGGGACAGGGAAAGGGAGACCCAGTACTTC; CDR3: CASSWDRERETQYF
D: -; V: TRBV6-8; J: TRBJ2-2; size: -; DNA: TGTGCCAGCCACACCCAAGGCCCAAACACCGGGGAGCTGTTTTTT; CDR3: CASHTQGPNTGELFF
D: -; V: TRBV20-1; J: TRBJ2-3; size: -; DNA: TGCAGTGCTAGTCAGTTGGCGGGGGCCTGGTTAGGTGAAGATACGCAGTATTTT; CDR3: CSASQLAGAWLGEDTQYF
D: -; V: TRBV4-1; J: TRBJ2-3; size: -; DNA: TGCGCCTGCAGCCAAGATACTTCGGGTTATTCCACAGATACGCAGTATTTT; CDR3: CACSQDTSGYSTDTQYF
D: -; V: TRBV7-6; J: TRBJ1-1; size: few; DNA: TGTGCCAGCAGCTTAGCGCAGGACTTGAACACTGAAGCTTTCTTT; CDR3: CASSLAQDLNTEAFF
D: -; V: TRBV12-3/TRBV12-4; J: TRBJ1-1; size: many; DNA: TGTGCCAGCAGTTTTGACAGTGCATACACTGAAGCTTTCTTT; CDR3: CASSFDSAYTEAFF
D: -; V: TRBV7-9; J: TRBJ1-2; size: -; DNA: TGTGCCAGCAGCTTAGCGCTTTCGTTCTCCGGGGACTATGGCTACACCTTC; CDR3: CASSLALSFSGDYGYTF
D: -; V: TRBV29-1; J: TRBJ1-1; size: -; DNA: TGCAGCGTTGAAGAGGCTGAAGCTTTCTTT; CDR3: CSVEEAEAFF
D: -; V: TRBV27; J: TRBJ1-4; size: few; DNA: TGTGCCAGCAGTTGGGGAGGTGAAAAACTGTTTTTT; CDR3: CASSWGGEKLFF
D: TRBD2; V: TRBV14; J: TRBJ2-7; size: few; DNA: TGTGCCAGCAGCGATGATGGGACTAGCCATCCCTCCGAGCAGTACTTC; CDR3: CASSDDGTSHPSEQYF
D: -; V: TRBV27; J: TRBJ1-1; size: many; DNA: TGTGCCAGCAAACTGGGGGAGGGCACTGAAGCTTTCTTT; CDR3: CASKLGEGTEAFF
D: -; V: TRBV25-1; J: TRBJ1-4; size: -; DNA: TGTGCCAGCAGGGGGTGGAATGAAAAACTGTTTTTT; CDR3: CASRGWNEKLFF
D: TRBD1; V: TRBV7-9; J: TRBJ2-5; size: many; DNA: TGTGCCAGCAGCTCCTGGACAGGGGGGATCCAAGAGACCCAGTACTTC; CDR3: CASSSWTGGIQETQYF
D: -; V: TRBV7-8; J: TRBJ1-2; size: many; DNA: TGTGCCAGCAGCTCCGCCCGGGACGGAGTTATAGATGGCTACACCTTC; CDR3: CASSSARDGVIDGYTF
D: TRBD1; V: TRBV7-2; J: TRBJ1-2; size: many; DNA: TGTGCCAGCAGCGGGGGACAGGGGATTGGCTACACCTTC; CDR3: CASSGGQGIGYTF
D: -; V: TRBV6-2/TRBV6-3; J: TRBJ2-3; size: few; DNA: TGTGCCAGCAGTTACTCGACGGCTGCCGATACGCAGTATTTT; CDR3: CASSYSTAADTQYF
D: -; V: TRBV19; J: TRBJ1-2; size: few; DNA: TGTGCCAGTAGTGCCCTTACAGCCTCCGGGACCGACTATGGCTACACCTTC; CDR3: CASSALTASGTDYGYTF
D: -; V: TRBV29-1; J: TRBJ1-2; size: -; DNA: TGCAGCGTCCAAGGGGAGGAGGCGGGCTATGTCTACACCTTC; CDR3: CSVQGEEAGYVYTF
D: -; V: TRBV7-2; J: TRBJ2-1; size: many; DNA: TGTGCCAGCAGCTCCCGCTCGGGGGGCCTATACAATGAGCAGTTCTTC; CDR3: CASSSRSGGLYNEQFF
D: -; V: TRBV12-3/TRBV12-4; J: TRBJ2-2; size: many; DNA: TGTGCCAGCAGCCCGCTTAACACCGGGGAGCTGTTTTTT; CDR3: CASSPLNTGELFF
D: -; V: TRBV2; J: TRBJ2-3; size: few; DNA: TGTGCCAGCAGTGGGGTCGGACAGCCACAATCCACAGATACGCAGTATTTT; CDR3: CASSGVGQPQSTDTQYF
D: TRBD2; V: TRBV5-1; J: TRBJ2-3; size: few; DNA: TGCGCCAGCAGCTCTTGGACTAGCGGGGGATCAGATACGCAGTATTTT; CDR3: CASSSWTSGGSDTQYF
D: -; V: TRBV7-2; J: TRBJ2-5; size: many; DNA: TGTGCCAGCAGCCCCCGTCCCGGGGCCCTGGGGGAGACCCAGTACTTC; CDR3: CASSPRPGALGETQYF
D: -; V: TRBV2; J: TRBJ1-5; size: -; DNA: TGTGCCAGCAGTGAAGCGCTTCGGGACACCTATAGCAATCAGCCCCAGCATTTT; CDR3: CASSEALRDTYSNQPQHF
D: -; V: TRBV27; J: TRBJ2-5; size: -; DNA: TGTGCCAGCAGTTACCCCACGGGCCAAGAGACCCAGTACTTC; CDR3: CASSYPTGQETQYF
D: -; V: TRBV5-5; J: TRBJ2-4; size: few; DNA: TGTGCCAGCGGCGGAGCCTTAGCCAAAAACATTCAGTACTTC; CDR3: CASGGALAKNIQYF
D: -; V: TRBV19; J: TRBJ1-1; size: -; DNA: TGTGCCAGTAGTTATCGACAGGACGCGGTCACTGAAGCTTTCTTT; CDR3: CASSYRQDAVTEAFF
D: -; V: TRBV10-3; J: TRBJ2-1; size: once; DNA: TGTGCCATCAGTACGGTCCCCGCGGCCTACAATGAGCAGTTCTTC; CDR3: CAISTVPAAYNEQFF
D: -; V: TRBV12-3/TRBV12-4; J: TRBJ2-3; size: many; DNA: TGTGCCAGCAGTTTAAGGGGGGGCTTAGAGGAGACGCAGTATTTT; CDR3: CASSLRGGLEETQYF
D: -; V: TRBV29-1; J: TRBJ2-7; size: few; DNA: TGCAGCGTTGAAGATATGGGGTGGTCGGACGAGCAGTACTTC; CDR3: CSVEDMGWSDEQYF
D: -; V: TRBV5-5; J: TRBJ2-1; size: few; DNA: TGTGCCAGCAGCTTGGAGACATCTTACAATGAGCAGTTCTTC; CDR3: CASSLETSYNEQFF
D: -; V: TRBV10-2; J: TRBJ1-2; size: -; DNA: TGCGCCAGCAGTGAGAGGCCGACAGCCTATGGCTACACCTTC; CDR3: CASSERPTAYGYTF
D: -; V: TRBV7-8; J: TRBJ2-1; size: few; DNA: TGTGCCAGCAGCTTAGTGGCGGGGATCCATGAGCAGTTCTTC; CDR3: CASSLVAGIHEQFF
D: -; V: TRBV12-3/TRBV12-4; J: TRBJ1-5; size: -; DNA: TGTGCCAGCAGTTTAATGGGGGGAGGCCAGCCCCGGCATTTT; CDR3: CASSLMGGGQPRHF
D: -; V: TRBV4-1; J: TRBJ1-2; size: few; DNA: TGCGCCAGCAGCCAAGATACGTCTGAGGGCTATGGCTACACCTTC; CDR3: CASSQDTSEGYGYTF
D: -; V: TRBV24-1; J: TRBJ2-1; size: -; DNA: TGTGCCACCAGTGAGGGTTACAATGAGCAGTTCTTC; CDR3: CATSEGYNEQFF
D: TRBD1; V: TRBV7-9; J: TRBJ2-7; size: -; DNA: TGTGCCAGCAGCTTCCGACAGGGACACTACGAGCAGTACTTC; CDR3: CASSFRQGHYEQYF